Listed here is a single TCR beta chain. After removal of 0 bases from V and 2 bases from J, the junction contained 8 bases not matched to a gene. The germline V gene encodes CDR1 SGHAT and CDR2 FQNNGV. The CDR3 is 17 residues long. The data were taken from a study of blood T cell repertoires in COVID-19. Those who participated ranged in age from roughly 18 to 90 years and resided in about two dozen US areas. Generated by immunoSEQ multiplex PCR, the TCRdb table keeps only in-frame clones and is missing some. The table has approximately 160,000 clones, around 82% seen once. The chain couples TRBV11-2 to TRBJ2-5, with 8 bases fitting TRBD2. Sequencing was performed on PBMCs or T cells enriched from blood (not recorded which). The sequence was collected from a woman between 50 and 59 years old in a cohort exposed to, infected with or recovered from COVID-19 (not recorded which). In DNA form, the CDR3 reads TGTGCCAGCAGCTTAGACCGGGGGGGGCTAAGGCAAGAGACCCAGTACTTC. Translating it yields CASSLDRGGLRQETQYF.